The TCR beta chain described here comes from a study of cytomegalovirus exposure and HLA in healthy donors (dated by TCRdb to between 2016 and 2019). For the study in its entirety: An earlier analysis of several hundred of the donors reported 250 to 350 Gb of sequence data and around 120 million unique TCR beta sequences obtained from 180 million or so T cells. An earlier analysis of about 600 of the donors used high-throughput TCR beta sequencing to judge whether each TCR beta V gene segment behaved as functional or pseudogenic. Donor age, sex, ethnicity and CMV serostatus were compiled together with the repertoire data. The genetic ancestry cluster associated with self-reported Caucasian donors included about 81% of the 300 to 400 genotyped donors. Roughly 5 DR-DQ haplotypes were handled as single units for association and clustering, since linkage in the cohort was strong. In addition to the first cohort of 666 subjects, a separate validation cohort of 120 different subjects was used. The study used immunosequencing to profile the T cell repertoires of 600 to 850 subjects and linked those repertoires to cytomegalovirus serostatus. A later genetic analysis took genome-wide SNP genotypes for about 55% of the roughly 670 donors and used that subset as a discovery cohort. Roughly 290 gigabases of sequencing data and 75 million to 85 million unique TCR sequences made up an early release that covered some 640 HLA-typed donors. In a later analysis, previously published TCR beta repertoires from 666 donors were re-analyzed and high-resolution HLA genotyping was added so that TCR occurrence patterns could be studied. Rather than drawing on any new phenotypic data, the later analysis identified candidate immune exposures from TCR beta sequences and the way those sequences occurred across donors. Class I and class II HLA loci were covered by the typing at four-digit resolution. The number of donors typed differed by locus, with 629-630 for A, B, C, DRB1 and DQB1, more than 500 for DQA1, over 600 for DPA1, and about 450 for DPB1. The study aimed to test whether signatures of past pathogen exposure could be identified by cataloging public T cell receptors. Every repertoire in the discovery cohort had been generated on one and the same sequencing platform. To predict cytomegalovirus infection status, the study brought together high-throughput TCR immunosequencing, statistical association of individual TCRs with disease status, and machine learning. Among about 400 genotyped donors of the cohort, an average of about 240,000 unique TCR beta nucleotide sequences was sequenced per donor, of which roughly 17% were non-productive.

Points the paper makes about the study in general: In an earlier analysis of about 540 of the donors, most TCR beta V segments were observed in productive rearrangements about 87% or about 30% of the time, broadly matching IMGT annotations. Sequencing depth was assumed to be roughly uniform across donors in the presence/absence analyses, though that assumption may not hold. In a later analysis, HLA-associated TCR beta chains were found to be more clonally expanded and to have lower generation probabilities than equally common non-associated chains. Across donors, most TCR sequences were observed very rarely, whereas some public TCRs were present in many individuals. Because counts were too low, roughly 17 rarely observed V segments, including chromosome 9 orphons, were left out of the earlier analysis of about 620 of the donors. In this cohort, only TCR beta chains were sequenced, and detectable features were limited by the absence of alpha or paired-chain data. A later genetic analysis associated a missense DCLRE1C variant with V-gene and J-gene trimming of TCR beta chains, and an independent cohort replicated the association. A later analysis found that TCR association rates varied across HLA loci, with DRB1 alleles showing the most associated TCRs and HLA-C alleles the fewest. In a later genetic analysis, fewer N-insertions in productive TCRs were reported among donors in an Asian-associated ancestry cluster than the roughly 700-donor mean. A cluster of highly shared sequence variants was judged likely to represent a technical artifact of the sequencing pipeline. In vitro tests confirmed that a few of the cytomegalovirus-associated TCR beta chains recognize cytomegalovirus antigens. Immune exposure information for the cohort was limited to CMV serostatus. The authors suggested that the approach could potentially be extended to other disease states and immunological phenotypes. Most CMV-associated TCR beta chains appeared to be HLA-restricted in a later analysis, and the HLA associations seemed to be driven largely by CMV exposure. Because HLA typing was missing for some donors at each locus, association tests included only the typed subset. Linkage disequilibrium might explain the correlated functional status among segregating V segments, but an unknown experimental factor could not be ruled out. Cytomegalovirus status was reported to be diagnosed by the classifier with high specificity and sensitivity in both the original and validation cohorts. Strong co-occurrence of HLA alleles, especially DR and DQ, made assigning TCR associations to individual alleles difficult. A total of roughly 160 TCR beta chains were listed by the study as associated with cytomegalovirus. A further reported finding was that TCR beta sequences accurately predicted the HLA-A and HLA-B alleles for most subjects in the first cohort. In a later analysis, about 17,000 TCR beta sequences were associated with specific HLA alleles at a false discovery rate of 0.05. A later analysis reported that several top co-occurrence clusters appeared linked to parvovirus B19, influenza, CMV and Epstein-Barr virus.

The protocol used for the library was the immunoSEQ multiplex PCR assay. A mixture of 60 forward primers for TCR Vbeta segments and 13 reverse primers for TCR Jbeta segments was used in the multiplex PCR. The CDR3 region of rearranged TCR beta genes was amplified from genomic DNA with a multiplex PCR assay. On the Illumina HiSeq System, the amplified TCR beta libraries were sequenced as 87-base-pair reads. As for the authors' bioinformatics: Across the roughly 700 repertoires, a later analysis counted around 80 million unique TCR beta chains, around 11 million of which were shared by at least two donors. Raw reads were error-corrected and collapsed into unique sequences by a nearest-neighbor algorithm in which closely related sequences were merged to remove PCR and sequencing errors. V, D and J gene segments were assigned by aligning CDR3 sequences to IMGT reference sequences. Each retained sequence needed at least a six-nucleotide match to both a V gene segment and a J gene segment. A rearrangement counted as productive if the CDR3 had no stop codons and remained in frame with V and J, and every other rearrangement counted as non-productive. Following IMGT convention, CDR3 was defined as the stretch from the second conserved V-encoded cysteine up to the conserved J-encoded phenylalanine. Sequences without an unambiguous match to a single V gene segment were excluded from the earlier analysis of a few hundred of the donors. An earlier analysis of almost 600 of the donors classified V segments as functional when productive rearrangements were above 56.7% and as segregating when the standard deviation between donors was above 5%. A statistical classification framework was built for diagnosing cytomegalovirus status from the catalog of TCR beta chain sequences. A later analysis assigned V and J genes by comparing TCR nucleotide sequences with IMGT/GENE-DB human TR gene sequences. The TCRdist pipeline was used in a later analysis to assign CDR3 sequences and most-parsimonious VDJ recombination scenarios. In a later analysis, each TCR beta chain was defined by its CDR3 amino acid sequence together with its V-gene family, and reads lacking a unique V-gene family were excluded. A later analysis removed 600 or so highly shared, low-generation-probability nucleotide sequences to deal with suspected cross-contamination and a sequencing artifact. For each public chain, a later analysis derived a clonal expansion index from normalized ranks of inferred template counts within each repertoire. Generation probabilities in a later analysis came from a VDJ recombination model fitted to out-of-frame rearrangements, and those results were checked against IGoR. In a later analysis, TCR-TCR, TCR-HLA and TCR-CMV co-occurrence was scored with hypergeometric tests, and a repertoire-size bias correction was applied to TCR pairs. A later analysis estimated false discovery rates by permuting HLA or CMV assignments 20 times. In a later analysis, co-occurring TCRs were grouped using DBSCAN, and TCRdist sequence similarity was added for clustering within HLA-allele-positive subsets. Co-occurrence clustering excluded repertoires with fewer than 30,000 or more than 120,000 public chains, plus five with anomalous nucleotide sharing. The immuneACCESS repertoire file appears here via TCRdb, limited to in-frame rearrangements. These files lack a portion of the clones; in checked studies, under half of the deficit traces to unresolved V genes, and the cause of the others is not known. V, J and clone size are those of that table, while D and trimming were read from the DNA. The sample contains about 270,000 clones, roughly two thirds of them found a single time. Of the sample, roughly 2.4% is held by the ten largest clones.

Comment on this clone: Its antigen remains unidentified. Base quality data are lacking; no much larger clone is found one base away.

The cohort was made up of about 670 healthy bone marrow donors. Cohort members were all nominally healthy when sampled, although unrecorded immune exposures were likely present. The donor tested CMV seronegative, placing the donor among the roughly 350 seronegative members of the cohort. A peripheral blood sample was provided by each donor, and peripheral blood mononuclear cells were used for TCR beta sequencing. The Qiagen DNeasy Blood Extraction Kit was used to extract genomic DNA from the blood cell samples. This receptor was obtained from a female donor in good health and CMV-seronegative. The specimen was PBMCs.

The DNA sequence reads TGTGCCAGCAGCTTAGCTCCGGGGACAGGCGAAGGGTGGAACACTGAAGCTTTCTTT. The resulting protein is CASSLAPGTGEGWNTEAFF. This chain is built from TRBV7-6 and TRBJ1-1; 8 central nucleotides agree with TRBD1. The germline V gene gives CDR1 as SGHVS and CDR2 as FNYEAQ. V trim: 0 bases; J trim: 1 base; unmatched bases: 13. The CDR3 holds 19 amino acids from the cysteine to the phenylalanine. Kept here is only the CDR3 DNA, which spans 57 bases and is read in frame from base 1.